Included here is one T cell receptor beta chain sequence, with context. The data belong to a study of shared clonotypes between healthy human individuals. Naive-designated CD8 cells lacked CD45RO, were positively enriched for CCR7, and omitted terminally differentiated effector memory CD45RA+ cells. Each subset's genomic DNA was shared equally among a number of immunoSEQ plates. Repertoires were generated with immunoSEQ multiplex PCR, while TCRdb's copy carries only in-frame clones and drops some. The sample yields about 680,000 clones, around 92% seen once. The TCR comes from a man under 40 in good health. The material sequenced was naive CD8+ T cells sorted from blood.

This CDR3 reads CASSLVLGGTTDTQYF. The CDR3 DNA reads TGTGCCAGCAGCTTAGTCCTCGGCGGCACCACAGATACGCAGTATTTT. The chain links TRBV7-9 to TRBJ2-3; D gene uncertain. The CDR3 loop spans 16 amino acids. The germline V and J ends were trimmed by 1 base and 2 bases, with 13 bases remaining between them. Germline assignment: CDR1 SEHNR and CDR2 FQNEAQ (reference sequence).